Presented here are 7 T cell receptor beta chains from one specimen sequenced in a study of blood T cell repertoires in COVID-19. Profiled with immunoSEQ multiplex PCR; TCRdb holds only in-frame clones, not every one. The sample records 100,000 or so clones, approximately 81% being singletons. Sequenced input: peripheral blood. The receptor source for this set is a woman aged 70-85 years with active or convalescent COVID-19.

This clone appeared a few times. V and J are TRBV30 and TRBJ2-7; D call uncertain. CDR1 GTSNPN and CDR2 SVGIG come from the germline V gene (reference sequence). Trimming removed 0 bases at V and 1 base at J, with 13 bases between. This CDR3 has 15 amino acids. CDR3 in amino acids: CAWSVVPSASYEQYF. CDR3 sequence (DNA): TGTGCCTGGAGTGTCGTCCCCTCAGCGTCCTACGAGCAGTACTTC.

A remark on this clone: Within the sample, other DNA sequences also encode this same CDR3. As DNA, the CDR3 is TGTGCCAGCTCACCGGGACACCCGACGCAAGAGACCCAGTACTTC. This sequence encodes CASSPGHPTQETQYF. J is TRBJ2-5 and V is TRBV18; weak D call: TRBD1 (6 bases). CDR3 length: 15 residues. The V gene's germline CDR1 is KGHSH and CDR2 LQKENI. The V end lost 3 bases, the J end lost 2 bases, and 13 bases lay between the germline ends.

This clone was counted a single time. The J gene is TRBJ1-1, the V gene TRBV5-6; 10 nucleotides line up with TRBD1. Germline V gives CDR1 SGHDT, CDR2 YYEEEE. The CDR3 has 15 residues. Germline trimming cut 4 bases from V and 2 bases from J; bases unmatched to any gene: 5. Here the CDR3 reads CASSATTGGNTEAFF. The CDR3, as DNA: TGTGCCAGCAGCGCCACGACAGGGGGCAACACTGAAGCTTTCTTT.

This chain joins TRBV11-3 and TRBJ1-2, with D possibly being TRBD1 (6 bases). V lost 5 bases, J lost 4 bases, and 14 bases lay in between. The CDR3 length is 14 residues. The germline V gene encodes CDR1 SGHNT and CDR2 YENEEA. CDR3: CASSQGWGPYGYTF. CDR3 nucleotides: TGTGCCAGCAGCCAGGGATGGGGGCCCTATGGCTACACCTTC.

The count of this clone is one. The chain joins TRBV11-3 to TRBJ1-3; the D gene is possibly TRBD1 (5 bases). CDR3 length: 16 amino acids. Trimming left V 5 bases short and J 2 bases short, with 16 bases between. Germline V gene lookup returns CDR1 SGHNT and CDR2 YENEEA. The CDR3, as DNA: TGTGCCAGCAGCCCAAGTTGGGGCATAGCTGGAAACACCATATATTTT. Residues: CASSPSWGIAGNTIYF.

V usage is TRBV4-3 and J usage is TRBJ1-2; D is perhaps TRBD1 (6 bases). The CDR3 runs 15 residues. The germline V and J ends were trimmed by 5 bases and 4 bases, with 17 bases remaining between them. CDR1 is LGHNA and CDR2 is YSLEER in the germline V gene. The CDR3 sequence: CASSKVVGDIYGYTF. CDR3 in DNA: TGCGCCAGCAGCAAAGTCGTCGGGGACATCTATGGCTACACCTTC.

CDR3 residues: CASSLGGQMKNIQYF. The DNA for the CDR3 is TGTGCCAGCAGCTTGGGGGGACAGATGAAAAACATTCAGTACTTC. This sequence joins TRBV5-4 and TRBJ2-4; 7 bases match TRBD1. The CDR3 is made up of 15 amino acids. Trimming cost V 0 bases and J 4 bases; bases outside gene matches: 4. Looked up from germline, CDR1 is SGHNT and CDR2 is YYREEE (reference sequence).